Listed here are 19 T cell receptor beta chains from one sample, sequenced in a study of T cell changes during pregnancy in multiple sclerosis (dated by TCRdb to about 2019). The library was made by the immunoSEQ multiplex PCR assay. TCRdb provides this immuneACCESS table in a form limited to in-frame rearrangements. Some clones are lacking; in checked studies, under half of them reflect an unresolved V gene, and why the rest are absent is not known. Across this sample there are about 73,000 clones, with roughly 92% seen only once. The ten largest clones capture 2.5% to 3.5% of the sample. Sample: peripheral blood, taken in the third trimester of pregnancy. The receptors shown here come from a female donor in good health, enrolled as a control in a pregnancy study.

This chain joins TRBV11-3 and TRBJ2-2; 9 bases line up with TRBD1. CDR3 length: 15 amino acids. Germline loops: CDR1 SGHNT, CDR2 YENEEA. The ends lost 5 bases at V and 6 bases at J; junction bases unmatched: 7. CDR3 protein: CASSQDRGGAGELFF. The CDR3 bases are TGTGCCAGCAGCCAGGACAGGGGAGGTGCCGGGGAGCTGTTTTTT.

This clone was counted once. The rearrangement uses TRBV11-2 and TRBJ2-7, with D maybe TRBD2 (6 bases). V gave up 3 bases and J gave up 1 base, with 16 bases separating them. Germline values: CDR1 SGHAT, CDR2 FQNNGV. The CDR3 has 16 amino acids. CDR3 region: CASSLGRGGVSYEQYF. DNA of the CDR3: TGTGCCAGCAGCTTGGGACGCGGAGGGGTATCCTACGAGCAGTACTTC.

J is TRBJ2-3 and V is TRBV6-4; weak D call: TRBD2 (6 bases). Per germline, CDR1 MRHNA and CDR2 SNTAGT. This CDR3 comprises 15 residues. V shed 6 bases and J shed 1 base, with 14 bases lying between them. CDR3 amino acids: CASSRRESGTDTQYF. The CDR3 nucleotides are TGTGCCAGCAGCCGACGGGAGAGCGGCACAGATACGCAGTATTTT.

This clone appeared a single time. The V gene is TRBV7-3, the J gene TRBJ2-6, with D unclear. Germline V gene lookup returns CDR1 SGHTA and CDR2 FQGTGA. Trimming stripped 6 bases from V and 0 bases from J, with 6 bases between. The CDR3 covers 14 residues. CDR3 DNA: TGTGCCAGCAGACGGAGCTCTGGGGCCAACGTCCTGACTTTC. Protein product: CASRRSSGANVLTF.

This clone appeared once. The J gene is TRBJ1-5, the V gene TRBV5-6; a possible D gene is TRBD1 (5 bases). Germline-derived CDR1 and CDR2 are SGHDT and YYEEEE. Trimming pared 3 bases from V and 4 bases from J, leaving 8 bases between. The CDR3 consists of 13 residues. Written as DNA, the CDR3 is TGTGCCAGCAGCTCCCGGGGGAATCAGCCCCAGCATTTT. Its translation is CASSSRGNQPQHF.

A single count supports this clone. The J gene is TRBJ1-2, the V gene TRBV28; 7 bases line up with TRBD1. This CDR3 has 14 amino acids. The V and J ends lost 1 base and 8 bases, in that order; junction bases with no gene match: 7. Germline CDR1 MDHEN, CDR2 SYDVKM. The CDR3 sequence: CASSLFTGDGGYTF. The CDR3 DNA sequence: TGTGCCAGCAGTTTATTCACAGGGGACGGGGGCTACACCTTC.

J is TRBJ2-2 and V is TRBV30; the D gene is possibly TRBD1 (6 bases). CDR1 and CDR2 (germline): GTSNPN, SVGIG (reference sequence). Trimming pared 2 bases from V and 7 bases from J, leaving 8 bases between. This CDR3 is 12 amino acids long. CDR3 loop: CAWSTGIGELFF. The CDR3 DNA follows: TGTGCCTGGAGTACAGGGATCGGGGAGCTGTTTTTT.

The rearrangement links TRBV6-5 to TRBJ1-4; D is unresolved. In germline, CDR1 is MNHEY, CDR2 SVGAGI. Trimming removed 3 bases from V and 6 bases from J, with 14 bases in between. This CDR3 contains 15 residues. In DNA, the CDR3 is TGTGCCAGCAGTTATCGATCCCGCGGGGATGAAAAACTGTTTTTT. Its protein product is CASSYRSRGDEKLFF.

For the CDR3, the DNA is TGTGCCAGTAGTACGGGACAGGGTTCCAATGAGCAGTTCTTC. It encodes CASSTGQGSNEQFF. The chain is built from TRBV19 and TRBJ2-1, with 9 bases aligning to TRBD1. The CDR3 is 14 residues long. CDR1 is LNHDA, CDR2 SQIVND, per germline (reference sequence). Trimming removed 4 bases from V and 6 bases from J; junction bases left unmatched: 4.

This chain joins TRBV7-5 and TRBJ1-3; the table assigns TRBD1, which was not confirmed against the DNA. TRBV7-5 is reported as a pseudogene. The CDR3 spans 15 residues. DNA of the CDR3: TGTGTCAGAAGCCCCTCAGGGGACCCTGGAAACACCATATATTTT. Encoded protein: CVRSPSGDPGNTIYF.

In DNA form, the CDR3 reads TGCAGCGTCTGCACCGGACAGGGGGGAACAGATACGCAGTATTTT. The encoded protein is CSVCTGQGGTDTQYF. The chain is built from TRBV29-1 and TRBJ2-3; 10 bases agree with TRBD1. The ends lost 6 bases at V and 3 bases at J; junction bases unmatched: 9. The CDR3 contains 15 residues. Germline CDR1 and CDR2: SQVTM and ANQGSEA.

The rearrangement links TRBV5-1 to TRBJ2-6, with D unclear. Germline values: CDR1 SGHRS, CDR2 YFSETQ. CDR3 size: 15 residues. V dropped 5 bases and J dropped 2 bases, with 11 bases sitting between them. CDR3 nucleotide sequence: TGCGCCAGCAGTCCAGGTGGAACTGGGGCCAACGTCCTGACTTTC. This gives the protein CASSPGGTGANVLTF.

CDR3 sequence (DNA): TGCGCCAGCAGGGGGGACAGTTATAATTCACCCCTCCACTTT. Amino acid sequence: CASRGDSYNSPLHF. The V call is TRBV10-1, the J call TRBJ1-6; TRBD1 agrees at 7 bases. Unmatched junction bases numbered 3, after V lost 6 bases and J lost 4 bases. The CDR3 runs 14 residues. Per the germline V gene, CDR1 is WNHNN and CDR2 is SYGVQD (reference sequence).

The chain recombines TRBV2 with TRBJ2-1, with D tentatively TRBD2 (7 bases). The CDR3 contains 15 residues. The V gene lost 6 bases and the J gene lost 6 bases, with 18 bases spanning the gap. Germline V CDR1 and CDR2: SNHLY, FYNNEI. The CDR3 nucleotides are TGTGCCAGCAGGGACCCGGGGCGGGGGCTCAATGAGCAGTTCTTC. Encoded protein: CASRDPGRGLNEQFF. Supplemented by reference TRBV2 and TRBJ2-1, the full variable domain reads EPEVTQTPSHQVTQMGQEVILRCVPISNHLYFYWYRQILGQKVEFLVSFYNNEISEKSEIFDDQFSVERPDGSNFTLKIRSTKLEDSAMYFCASRDPGRGLNEQFFGPGTRLTVL.

The chain employs TRBV5-1 and TRBJ2-7; TRBD1 matches 12 bases. The germline V gene encodes CDR1 SGHRS and CDR2 YFSETQ. The V gene end was trimmed by 4 bases and the J gene end by 5 bases; junction bases not matched to a gene: 13. This CDR3 has 17 amino acids. CDR3 protein: CASSPRSPGQGADEQYF. DNA of the CDR3: TGCGCCAGCAGCCCCCGCAGCCCGGGACAGGGGGCCGACGAGCAGTACTTC.

The CDR3 nucleotides read TGTGCCATCAGTAGCTCAGGGGTTGGACAGCCCCAGCATTTT. It codes for CAISSSGVGQPQHF. V is TRBV10-3 and J is TRBJ1-5; D is perhaps TRBD1 (6 bases). The V gene's germline CDR1 is ENHRY and CDR2 SYGVKD. CDR3 length: 14 residues. The V end lost 5 bases, the J end lost 7 bases, and 15 bases lay between the germline ends.

CDR3 nucleotides: TGTGCCAGCACTCCATCAACAGGGTCGGGCAATCAGCCCCAGCATTTT. Translated, it gives CASTPSTGSGNQPQHF. The rearrangement uses TRBV28 and TRBJ1-5; D might be TRBD1 (6 bases). Germline V gene sequence: CDR1 MDHEN, CDR2 SYDVKM. Trimming removed 7 bases at V and 2 bases at J, with 18 bases between. This CDR3 spans 16 amino acids. The variable domain in full, with the rest retrieved from reference TRBV28 and TRBJ1-5, is DVKVTQSSRYLVKRTGEKVFLECVQDMDHENMFWYRQDPGLGLRLIYFSYDVKMKEKGDIPEGYSVSREKKERFSLILESASTNQTSMYLCASTPSTGSGNQPQHFGDGTRLSIL.

The chain joins TRBV11-2 to TRBJ2-7; D is undetermined. With 5 bases removed from V and 4 bases from J, the gap between germline ends came to 6 bases. Germline V lookup: CDR1 SGHAT, CDR2 FQNNGV. CDR3 size: 11 residues. The CDR3 DNA follows: TGTGCCAGCAGCACATCTTACGAGCAGTACTTC. Amino acids: CASSTSYEQYF.

The genes are TRBV5-1 and TRBJ1-2; D not certain. The CDR3 loop spans 13 amino acids. The V end lost 4 bases, the J end lost 2 bases, and 9 bases lay between the germline ends. Germline V gene lookup returns CDR1 SGHRS and CDR2 YFSETQ. This chain's CDR3 is CASSPTRNYGYTF. CDR3 DNA: TGCGCCAGCAGCCCGACAAGGAACTATGGCTACACCTTC.